This paragraph reports one TCR beta chain. This clone was counted many times. Its specific antigen is unknown. Base quality data are lacking; no much larger clone is found one base away. No patient had received any treatment before thyroid surgery. Using T-cell receptor beta sequencing, the researchers looked back retrospectively at clinical samples from patients, gathered between about 2011 and 2018. This entry belongs to a study of metastatic and nonmetastatic thyroid tumors (dated by TCRdb to 2019 to 2021). A note on the overall study: The researchers compared repertoires between peripheral blood samples and tumor or nodule tissue samples from patients with malignant or benign thyroid disease. Broader findings and caveats from the paper: In both blood and tumor samples, TCR beta diversity was reported to be significantly higher in malignant tumors than in benign nodules.

The CDR3 spans 15 residues, from the cysteine through the phenylalanine. Only the CDR3 part of the read is kept: 45 bases, read in frame from the first base. CDR1 DFQATT and CDR2 SNEGSKA are derived from the germline V gene (reference sequence). At the junction V is shortened by 5 bases and J by 6 bases, with 22 bases in between. Libraries came from PCR. The reads were generated on an Illumina HiSeq 4000. The TCR beta-chain CDR3 region of each patient was profiled by high-throughput sequencing. The published analysis was carried out like this. A classifier to discriminate distant-metastatic papillary thyroid cancer patients was built from CDR3 differences across clinicopathological groups. The Shannon index was used to measure repertoire diversity, and the Morisita-Horn index was used to measure how similar tumor and blood repertoires were. The public reads were quality trimmed at Q25 with fastp and then assembled into clones with MiXCR by TCRdb, keeping productive beta chains. The V and J calls were not made by the authors but by TCRdb's processing. This sample lists almost 70,000 clones; approximately 15% were detected once. The top ten clonotypes cover over 6.5% of the sample.

The receptor chain draws on TRBV20-1 and TRBJ1-2, and possibly TRBD1, on 5 matching bases. Sequenced material: blood. This receptor was taken from a male donor with papillary thyroid cancer or a benign thyroid nodule (not recorded which). Some clones in this sample may be carry-over from other donors' samples. The DNA sequence is given as TGCAGTGCTCCACCCCTTTACGGGGCAGGAAATGGCTACACCTTC. The encoded protein is CSAPPLYGAGNGYTF.